The 16 T cell receptor beta chains below all came from one sample that was sequenced in a study of neurological immune-mediated disorders. The time point: technical triplicate 2. TCRdb re-analysed the 5' RACE reads in MiXCR, keeping a single row per CDR3 protein. The sample has about 31,000 distinct CDR3 sequences, more than 10% seen once. Sequenced material: CD4+ T cells from blood. These receptors all stem from a female donor with HTLV-1-associated myelopathy (HAM/TSP).

This clonotype was counted many times. The chain recombines TRBV28 with TRBJ2-2, with 9 nucleotides matching TRBD2. This CDR3 spans 16 amino acids. Germline V lookup: CDR1 MDHEN, CDR2 SYDVKM. The J segment lost 7 bases and the V segment lost 3 bases, leaving 9 bases of the junction unmatched. The CDR3, as DNA: TGTGCCAGCAGTTTTTTTGGCGGGGGGGCAATCGGGGAGCTGTTTTTT. Protein: CASSFFGGGAIGELFF. Variable domain in full (rest from reference TRBV28 and TRBJ2-2): DVKVTQSSRYLVKRTGEKVFLECVQDMDHENMFWYRQDPGLGLRLIYFSYDVKMKEKGDIPEGYSVSREKKERFSLILESASTNQTSMYLCASSFFGGGAIGELFFGEGSRLTVL.

This clonotype was picked up many times. In nucleotides, the CDR3 is TGTGCCAGCAGCCCCGGGACTGGGGGGGTAAATACGCAGTATTTT. Amino acid sequence: CASSPGTGGVNTQYF. V is TRBV3-1 and J is TRBJ2-3, with 7 positions matching TRBD2. This CDR3 has 15 amino acids. V lost 4 bases, J lost 7 bases, and 11 bases stayed unmatched. Per germline, CDR1 LGHDT and CDR2 YNNKEL (reference sequence).

This clonotype has a single count. The V gene is TRBV6-1, the J gene TRBJ2-7; TRBD2 is a possible D gene (5 bases). There are 13 residues in the CDR3. Germline CDR1 and CDR2: MNHNS and SASEGT. Trimming removed 6 bases at V and 0 bases at J, with 9 bases between. Here the CDR3 reads CASRARGSYEQYF. CDR3 nucleotides: TGTGCCAGCAGAGCTCGGGGCTCCTACGAGCAGTACTTC.

This clonotype was counted at least ten times. This rearrangement joins TRBV20-1 to TRBJ1-4; 12 positions match TRBD1. Trimming cost V 3 bases and J 5 bases; bases outside gene matches: 13. CDR3 length: 18 residues. Germline loops: CDR1 DFQATT, CDR2 SNEGSKA (reference sequence). CDR3 sequence: CSARGAAGQGAQNEKLFF. CDR3 bases: TGCAGTGCTAGGGGCGCCGCGGGACAGGGGGCCCAAAATGAAAAACTGTTTTTT.

This clonotype was recorded a few times. This chain joins TRBV4-3 and TRBJ2-7; TRBD1 matches at 9 bases. CDR3 length: 13 residues. Germline trimming cut 6 bases from V and 6 bases from J; bases unmatched to any gene: 6. Looked up from germline, CDR1 is LGHNA and CDR2 is YSLEER. The CDR3 spells CASSRNRGREQYF. The CDR3 DNA reads TGCGCCAGCAGTAGGAACAGGGGGCGCGAGCAGTACTTC.

This clonotype was recorded at least ten times. This chain links TRBV5-1 with TRBJ1-5; D gene uncertain. CDR3 length equals 16 residues. V was trimmed by 0 bases and J by 2 bases, leaving 12 bases between them. Germline V CDR1 and CDR2: SGHRS, YFSETQ. The CDR3 DNA sequence: TGCGCCAGCAGCTTGGGGCACAACGGACGCAATCAGCCCCAGCATTTT. This gives the protein CASSLGHNGRNQPQHF.

This clonotype was seen many times. The chain combines TRBV27 with TRBJ2-2; TRBD1 agrees at 10 bases. The ends lost 8 bases at V and 5 bases at J; junction bases unmatched: 8. CDR1 is MNHEY and CDR2 is SMNVEV in the germline V gene (reference sequence). The CDR3 totals 15 residues. CDR3 protein: CASYGTGVDTGELFF. CDR3 bases: TGTGCCAGCTACGGGACAGGGGTGGATACCGGGGAGCTGTTTTTT.

This clonotype was observed many times. The V and J genes are TRBV27 and TRBJ2-5, with D possibly being TRBD1 (6 bases). The CDR3 totals 14 residues. The V end lost 8 bases, the J end lost 1 base, and 14 bases lay between the germline ends. The germline gives CDR1 MNHEY, CDR2 SMNVEV (reference sequence). The DNA of the CDR3 is TGTGCCAGCGGCTCCAGGGGCCTCCAAGAGACCCAGTACTTC. Its translation is CASGSRGLQETQYF.

Many counts were recorded for this clonotype. J is TRBJ2-1 and V is TRBV7-2; no firm D call. The V gene's germline CDR1 is SGHTA and CDR2 FQGNSA. This CDR3 has 14 residues. V lost 5 bases to trimming and J lost 12 bases, with 20 bases between them. As DNA, the CDR3 is TGTGCCAGCAGCCCGGGCCCCGAGCAGAGGAGGCAGTTCTTC. This sequence encodes CASSPGPEQRRQFF.

The sample holds many counts of this clonotype. The V and J genes are TRBV14 and TRBJ2-7; tentatively, D is TRBD1 (5 bases). The CDR3 has 13 amino acids. Germline lookup yields CDR1 SGHDN and CDR2 FVKESK. V was pared by 0 bases and J by 5 bases, with 8 bases between. The CDR3 spells CASSQEWGDEQYF. CDR3 in DNA: TGTGCCAGCAGCCAAGAGTGGGGCGACGAGCAGTACTTC.

The chain has TRBV20-1 and TRBJ2-7; D might be TRBD2 (6 bases). The CDR3 consists of 14 residues. Trimming removed 3 bases from V and 0 bases from J, with 12 bases in between. Germline V gives CDR1 DFQATT, CDR2 SNEGSKA (reference sequence). The CDR3 reads CSARRRVSSYEQYF. The CDR3 bases are TGCAGTGCTAGGAGGAGGGTTAGCTCCTACGAGCAGTACTTC.

This clonotype was seen many times. This CDR3 is CASSRVKRGEQFF. The CDR3, as DNA: TGCGCCAGCAGCCGAGTAAAGAGGGGTGAGCAGTTCTTC. J is TRBJ2-1 and V is TRBV4-1; TRBD1 or TRBD2 may be the D gene (5 bases each). The V end lost 4 bases, the J end lost 9 bases, and 13 bases lay between the germline ends. The length of the CDR3 is 13 residues. Germline lookup yields CDR1 MGHRA and CDR2 YSYEKL.

At least ten counts were recorded for this clonotype. The V and J genes are TRBV5-1 and TRBJ2-1; 8 bases match TRBD2. With 4 bases clipped from V and 6 bases from J, the junction kept 12 bases outside the gene matches. The germline gives CDR1 SGHRS, CDR2 YFSETQ. The CDR3 loop spans 16 amino acids. The CDR3 sequence: CASSNPLAESSNEQFF. In nucleotides, the CDR3 is TGCGCCAGCAGCAACCCACTAGCGGAGTCAAGCAATGAGCAGTTCTTC.

This chain uses TRBV11-3 with TRBJ1-1; TRBD1 matches 8 bases. V trimming: 5 bases; J trimming: 4 bases; junction bases outside the gene matches: 3. Germline CDR1 is SGHNT and CDR2 is YENEEA. The CDR3 has 13 amino acids. The CDR3 region is CASSATGGTEAFF. CDR3 DNA: TGTGCCAGCAGCGCAACAGGGGGCACTGAAGCTTTCTTT.

There are many counts of this clonotype. The genes are TRBV18 and TRBJ2-7; D uncertain. V lost 2 bases to trimming and J lost 4 bases, with 9 bases between them. The CDR3 runs to 13 residues. Per germline, CDR1 KGHSH and CDR2 LQKENI. The CDR3 DNA reads as TGTGCCAGCTCACCAACGGACGGGTACGAGCAGTACTTC. Protein sequence: CASSPTDGYEQYF.

This clonotype appeared many times. The chain employs TRBV7-2 and TRBJ2-3; TRBD1 matches at 7 bases. CDR3 size: 14 residues. The germline V gene has CDR1 SGHTA and CDR2 FQGNSA. V shed 5 bases, J shed 3 bases, and the junction held 5 bases outside the gene matches. CDR3 residues: CASSRRTGTDTQYF. DNA for the CDR3: TGTGCCAGCAGCCGCAGGACAGGAACAGATACGCAGTATTTT.